This TCR beta chain emerged from a study of blood T cell repertoires in COVID-19. Across the whole study: The origin of the acute and convalescent COVID-19 samples was the United States, Italy and Spain. Sample material is recorded as cDNA or gDNA derived from T cells, B-cell-depleted T cells, or PBMCs.

Trimming stripped 4 bases from V and 0 bases from J, with 6 bases between. CDR1 KGHDR and CDR2 SFDVKD come from the germline V gene. CDR3 length: 15 amino acids. In the authors' methods: Reference gene primer amplification in the assay estimated nucleated cell counts. Using immunoSEQ multiplex PCR, the repertoire was profiled, and TCRdb retains in-frame clones only, with some absent. V, J and clone size derive from that table, while D and trimming were established from the DNA sequence. The sample has roughly 150,000 clones, 80% to 90% seen once. The V call is TRBV24-1, the J call TRBJ2-6, with D hard to call. The specimen was peripheral blood. This TCR was sampled from a woman between 65 and 79 years old who had recovered from COVID-19. The CDR3: CATSDPGSGANVLTF. In nucleotides, the CDR3 is TGTGCCACCAGTGACCCGGGCTCTGGGGCCAACGTCCTGACTTTC.